One and the same sample provided the 27 T cell receptor beta chains below, sequenced in a study of shared clonotypes between healthy human individuals. Only in-frame clones appear in the TCRdb table, and some are missing; sequencing was by immunoSEQ multiplex PCR. There are about 480,000 clones in the sample; over 60% occur only once, and under 15% lies in the top ten. The specimen was PBMCs. The source of these receptors is a woman in her thirties or forties in good health. Some clones in this sample may be carry-over from other donors' samples.

The rearrangement joins TRBV7-9 to TRBJ2-5; 7 bases are shared with TRBD2. Trimming took 6 bases from V and 4 from J; bases not matched to a gene: 8. The CDR3 totals 14 residues. CDR1 and CDR2 (germline): SEHNR, FQNEAQ (reference sequence). CDR3 sequence (DNA): TGTGCCAGCAGTCCCGGGGTAGCGGGAGAGACCCAGTACTTC. Amino acids: CASSPGVAGETQYF.

The genes are TRBV2 and TRBJ2-1; tentative D call: TRBD1 (5 bases). CDR1 and CDR2 from the germline V gene are SNHLY and FYNNEI. The CDR3 runs 14 residues. Trimming cost V 3 bases and J 6 bases, with 12 bases left between them. The CDR3 nucleotides read TGTGCCAGCAGTGATAGAAGGACACCCAATGAGCAGTTCTTC. Residues: CASSDRRTPNEQFF.

This chain connects TRBV7-2 to TRBJ2-1; D unclear. The CDR3 covers 13 residues. Germline CDR1 is SGHTA and CDR2 is FQGNSA. Trimming removed 1 base at V and 15 bases at J, with 16 bases between. The CDR3 nucleotides are TGTGCCAGCAGCTTAGAGTCAGGTGGAATGCCGTTCTTC. This codes for CASSLESGGMPFF.

The chain employs TRBV5-1 and TRBJ2-1; TRBD1 is a possible D gene (6 bases). Trimming pared 0 bases from V and 4 bases from J, leaving 11 bases between. The CDR3 is 15 residues long. Per the germline V gene, CDR1 is SGHRS and CDR2 is YFSETQ. The CDR3, as DNA: TGCGCCAGCAGCTTGGGGACAGCGTTATACAATGAGCAGTTCTTC. Its translation: CASSLGTALYNEQFF.

This clone was picked up a small number of times. The chain is built from TRBV19 and TRBJ2-2; tentatively, D is TRBD2 (6 bases). V shed 4 bases and J shed 4 bases, with 13 bases lying between them. The CDR3 is made up of 15 amino acids. Germline loops: CDR1 LNHDA, CDR2 SQIVND (reference sequence). CDR3 nucleotide sequence: TGTGCCAGTAGTACCGTCGCGGGAACCACCGGGGAGCTGTTTTTT. Translation: CASSTVAGTTGELFF. Combining the CDR3 with reference TRBV19 and TRBJ2-2 gives the whole variable domain DGGITQSPKYLFRKEGQNVTLSCEQNLNHDAMYWYRQDPGQGLRLIYYSQIVNDFQKGDIAEGYSVSREKKESFPLTVTSAQKNPTAFYLCASSTVAGTTGELFFGEGSRLTVL.

The rearrangement uses TRBV6-5 and TRBJ2-3; no firm D call. Germline CDR1 MNHEY, CDR2 SVGAGI. V lost 5 bases and J 0 bases, leaving 9 bases between the germline ends. The CDR3 extends over 14 amino acids. In DNA, the CDR3 is TGTGCCAGCAGTCCCCAGCCTAGCACAGATACGCAGTATTTT. This gives the protein CASSPQPSTDTQYF.

A few counts support this clone. The V call is TRBV27, the J call TRBJ1-2, with 10 bases matching TRBD1. CDR3 length: 15 amino acids. Germline CDR1 and CDR2: MNHEY and SMNVEV (reference sequence). The junction had 11 bases not matched to a gene; V was cut back by 6 bases and J by 7 bases. The CDR3 DNA reads as TGTGCCAGCAGGCCGACAGGGGGCCACGGGGGTGGCTACACCTTC. As protein: CASRPTGGHGGGYTF.

This chain connects TRBV10-3 to TRBJ1-4; no firm D call. CDR1 and CDR2 (germline): ENHRY, SYGVKD. The CDR3 is 13 residues long. Trimming shortened V by 2 bases and J by 3 bases, and 4 bases separated the two germline ends. The CDR3 is CAISETPNEKLFF. Written as DNA, the CDR3 is TGTGCCATCAGTGAGACGCCTAATGAAAAACTGTTTTTT.

In this sample, this clone turned up once. The rearrangement links TRBV10-3 to TRBJ1-1, with D hard to call. CDR3 length: 13 amino acids. Between the trimmed V and J ends, which lost 2 bases and 1 base, there was a span of 5 bases. Germline V lookup: CDR1 ENHRY, CDR2 SYGVKD. CDR3 loop: CAISEMRNTEAFF. As DNA, the CDR3 is TGTGCCATCAGTGAGATGAGGAACACTGAAGCTTTCTTT.

J is TRBJ2-7 and V is TRBV27; TRBD2 might be the D (5 bases). This CDR3 spans 14 amino acids. Germline V CDR1 and CDR2: MNHEY, SMNVEV (reference sequence). Trimming removed 2 bases from V and 0 bases from J, with 8 bases in between. CDR3: CASSLALGSYEQYF. CDR3 sequence (DNA): TGTGCCAGCAGTTTAGCACTAGGCTCCTACGAGCAGTACTTC.

In DNA, the CDR3 is TGTGCCAGCAGCTTAAACGTAGGCAATGAGCAGTTCTTC. This codes for CASSLNVGNEQFF. The chain carries TRBV7-3 and TRBJ2-1; D is ambiguous. Germline-derived CDR1 and CDR2 are SGHTA and FQGTGA. Deletions cut 1 base from V and 6 bases from J, with 7 bases between. The CDR3 is 13 amino acids.

This chain connects TRBV7-2 to TRBJ2-5; maybe TRBD2 (6 bases). The V gene lost 0 bases and the J gene lost 14 bases, with 10 bases spanning the gap. Germline loops: CDR1 SGHTA, CDR2 FQGNSA. The CDR3 runs 11 residues. The CDR3 bases are TGTGCCAGCAGCTTAGCTGGGACTGCATACTTC. It is translated as CASSLAGTAYF.

This chain uses TRBV28 with TRBJ2-5; a possible D gene is TRBD2 (6 bases). Germline V gene sequence: CDR1 MDHEN, CDR2 SYDVKM. The CDR3 has 15 residues. Deletions cut 2 bases from V and 11 bases from J, with 21 bases between. CDR3 loop: CASSLGWIGGEEQYF. The CDR3 bases are TGTGCCAGCAGTTTAGGCTGGATCGGCGGGGAAGAGCAGTACTTC.

This clone was picked up a small number of times. The chain has TRBV7-9 and TRBJ1-2; no clear D. The germline CDR1 and CDR2 sequences are SEHNR and FQNEAQ (reference sequence). The CDR3 is 14 amino acids. V gave up 1 base and J gave up 0 bases, with 6 bases separating them. Here the CDR3 DNA reads TGTGCCAGCAGCTTAGACGGAGCTAACTATGGCTACACCTTC. This gives the protein CASSLDGANYGYTF.

This clone was seen once. This chain uses TRBV6-1 with TRBJ1-1, with D maybe TRBD1 (6 bases). This CDR3 has 15 amino acids. Trimming left V 0 bases short and J 8 bases short, with 16 bases between. Germline loops: CDR1 MNHNS, CDR2 SASEGT. The CDR3: CASSEASEGGKEAFF. CDR3 DNA: TGTGCCAGCAGTGAAGCCTCGGAGGGGGGGAAGGAAGCTTTCTTT.

This chain links TRBV9 with TRBJ2-1; TRBD2 aligns across 10 bases. CDR1 is SGDLS, CDR2 YYNGEE, per germline. The V and J ends lost 2 bases and 9 bases, in that order; junction bases with no gene match: 8. The CDR3 loop spans 15 amino acids. This CDR3 is CASSVLAGDQGEQFF. The CDR3 DNA reads TGTGCCAGCAGCGTTCTAGCGGGAGATCAGGGTGAGCAGTTCTTC.

The V and J genes are TRBV5-1 and TRBJ2-3, with D possibly matching TRBD2 (5 bases). The CDR3 spans 15 residues. V shed 3 bases and J shed 5 bases, with 16 bases lying between them. CDR1 is SGHRS and CDR2 is YFSETQ in the germline V gene. CDR3 sequence (DNA): TGCGCCAGCAGCTCCACTAGGCCCGATGGAGATACGCAGTATTTT. This codes for CASSSTRPDGDTQYF.

V is TRBV4-2 and J is TRBJ2-1; possibly TRBD1 for D (5 bases). The CDR3 is made up of 14 amino acids. CDR1 and CDR2 (germline): LGHNA, YNFKEQ. Trimming cost V 0 bases and J 6 bases, with 9 bases left between them. The CDR3 loop is CASSQEPRVNEQFF. The CDR3 coding sequence is TGTGCCAGCAGCCAAGAGCCCAGGGTCAATGAGCAGTTCTTC.

This clone was seen at least ten times. The rearrangement links TRBV4-2 to TRBJ1-6; D may be TRBD1 (6 bases). CDR1 is LGHNA, CDR2 YNFKEQ, per germline. The V end lost 0 bases, the J end lost 7 bases, and 10 bases lay between the germline ends. The CDR3 covers 15 residues. The CDR3 nucleotides read TGTGCCAGCAGCCAAGATCATACAGGGAATTCACCCCTCCACTTT. It specifies CASSQDHTGNSPLHF.

The chain couples TRBV2 to TRBJ1-5, with 11 nucleotides matching TRBD1. The length of the CDR3 is 20 residues. The ends lost 2 bases at V and 3 bases at J; junction bases unmatched: 15. The V gene's germline CDR1 is SNHLY and CDR2 FYNNEI. CDR3 nucleotide sequence: TGTGCCAGCAGTGAAAGGAGGACAGGGGGCGGATTGGGGCCCAATCAGCCCCAGCATTTT. Its translation is CASSERRTGGGLGPNQPQHF. The variable domain in full, completed from reference TRBV2 and TRBJ1-5, reads EPEVTQTPSHQVTQMGQEVILRCVPISNHLYFYWYRQILGQKVEFLVSFYNNEISEKSEIFDDQFSVERPDGSNFTLKIRSTKLEDSAMYFCASSERRTGGGLGPNQPQHFGDGTRLSIL.

The V call is TRBV6-6, the J call TRBJ2-7; possibly TRBD1 for D (5 bases). Per germline, CDR1 MNHNY and CDR2 SVGAGI (reference sequence). The CDR3 is 14 residues long. V was cut by 4 bases and J by 2 bases, with 12 bases left in between. CDR3 nucleotides: TGTGCCAGCAGTTGGACAACTTTAACCTACGAGCAGTACTTC. Protein: CASSWTTLTYEQYF.

In this sample, this clone turned up a few times. The chain has TRBV7-2 and TRBJ2-2, with D possibly being TRBD1 (6 bases). V lost 5 bases to trimming and J lost 4 bases, with 14 bases between them. The CDR3 consists of 15 residues. Germline values: CDR1 SGHTA, CDR2 FQGNSA. In nucleotides, the CDR3 is TGTGCCAGCAGCCCGGGACATTTGGGCACCGGGGAGCTGTTTTTT. It is translated as CASSPGHLGTGELFF. Together with reference TRBV7-2 and TRBJ2-2, the CDR3 gives the full variable domain: GAGVSQSPSNKVTEKGKDVELRCDPISGHTALYWYRQSLGQGLEFLIYFQGNSAPDKSGLPSDRFSAERTGGSVSTLTIQRTQQEDSAVYLCASSPGHLGTGELFFGEGSRLTVL.

This clone turned up a few times. The chain has TRBV5-1 and TRBJ2-7; D is unclear. Trimming pared 1 base from V and 3 bases from J, leaving 5 bases between. The CDR3 length is 12 residues. CDR1 SGHRS and CDR2 YFSETQ come from the germline V gene. The CDR3 DNA is TGCGCCAGCAGCTTGACATACTACGAGCAGTACTTC. Translating gives CASSLTYYEQYF.

This chain connects TRBV4-1 to TRBJ2-5; no firm D call. The J call could be wrong; TRBJ2-7 is a better fit for the DNA end. In germline, CDR1 is MGHRA, CDR2 YSYEKL. The CDR3 runs to 13 residues. The CDR3 bases are TGCGCCAGCAGCCAAGATTTGGGTTACGAGCAGTACTTC. It specifies CASSQDLGYEQYF.

This clone occurred many times. This chain uses TRBV10-3 with TRBJ2-5, with TRBD1 matching 9 bases. This CDR3 is built from 13 residues. Germline trimming cut 6 bases from V and 2 bases from J; bases unmatched to any gene: 1. CDR1 is ENHRY, CDR2 SYGVKD, per germline. This chain's CDR3 is CAIRDRGQETQYF. CDR3 coding DNA: TGTGCCATCAGGGACAGGGGACAAGAGACCCAGTACTTC.

The chain links TRBV7-9 to TRBJ1-1; no clear D. V was clipped by 2 bases and J by 7 bases, with 8 bases between them. CDR3 length: 12 amino acids. Germline CDR1 SEHNR, CDR2 FQNEAQ (reference sequence). CDR3 loop: CASSLFGHEAFF. The CDR3 DNA reads as TGTGCCAGCAGCTTATTCGGGCATGAAGCTTTCTTT.

The gene calls are TRBV5-4 and TRBJ2-7; 10 bases align to TRBD2. V shed 3 bases and J 4 bases; nucleotides not matched to a gene: 10. This CDR3 is built from 16 residues. The germline V gene encodes CDR1 SGHNT and CDR2 YYREEE (reference sequence). CDR3 coding DNA: TGTGCCAGCAGCTCCGGGGGATCTAGCGGGGGATACGAGCAGTACTTC. Encoded protein: CASSSGGSSGGYEQYF.